This T cell receptor beta chain was recovered during a study of T cell clonotyping in hematopoietic cell transplantation. Study-level findings and limits: Broader posttransplant TCR repertoire diversity was predicted by graft donor and pretransplant recipient Inverse Simpson Index values. CD4 and CD8 repertoire contributions could not be separated without sorting. Few recipient clonotypes overlapped donors; over 97% were de novo at given depth. Pathologically expanded recipient clonotypes increased progressively from day 30 to day 180 as diversity fell.

The data were produced by immunoSEQ multiplex PCR, yet TCRdb's version contains in-frame clones alone and is incomplete. Among 35,000 to 45,000 clones listed, approximately 88% were seen once. Germline assignment: CDR1 MNHNY and CDR2 SVGAGI (reference sequence). Germline trimming cut 7 bases from V and 9 bases from J; bases unmatched to any gene: 16. The CDR3 totals 16 residues. A remark on this clone: No antigen is known for it.

The sample consisted of peripheral blood mononuclear cells. The TCR originated in a middle-aged woman in good health. Some clones in this sample may be carry-over from other donors' samples. The genes are TRBV6-6 and TRBJ2-3; 10 nucleotides line up with TRBD2. As DNA, the CDR3 is TGTGCCAGCAAAAAACAGGGGACTAGCGAGCTACCGACGCAGTATTTT. This codes for CASKKQGTSELPTQYF.